Below are 27 T cell receptor beta chains sequenced from a single sample in a study of CD8+ T cells in alopecia areata. RNA, once extracted, was reverse transcribed into cDNA for use as the sequencing template. TCRdb's table, derived via immunoSEQ multiplex PCR, lists solely in-frame clones and lacks some. The sample contains about 190,000 clones, about 65% of which appear only once. The treatment was: oral pan-JAK inhibitor, 5-10 mg twice daily. Sequencing was performed on CD4+ T cells sorted from blood, taken around week 49, from a patient treated with tofacitinib. These receptors were collected from a human donor with alopecia areata.

This clone was seen once. This sequence joins TRBV27 and TRBJ1-1, with a weak D call TRBD1 (5 bases). The CDR3 is made up of 14 amino acids. Per germline, CDR1 MNHEY and CDR2 SMNVEV (reference sequence). Between the trimmed V and J ends, which lost 3 bases and 2 bases, there was a span of 10 bases. The DNA of the CDR3 is TGTGCCAGCAGTTTTAGGGGTTTAAACACTGAAGCTTTCTTT. It codes for CASSFRGLNTEAFF.

This clone was found a few times. V gene TRBV5-6 combines with J gene TRBJ2-5, with D perhaps TRBD1 (5 bases). This CDR3 comprises 14 residues. The V and J ends lost 5 bases and 5 bases respectively, with 16 bases between them. Germline CDR1 and CDR2: SGHDT and YYEEEE. The CDR3 nucleotides read TGTGCCAGCAGGCTCCAAGGGGTAGGCGAGACCCAGTACTTC. It translates to CASRLQGVGETQYF.

This chain connects TRBV30 to TRBJ1-5; 9 bases fit TRBD1. The CDR3 has 14 residues. V was pared by 7 bases and J by 6 bases, with 10 bases of the junction left unmatched. Germline V gene sequence: CDR1 GTSNPN, CDR2 SVGIG (reference sequence). As DNA, the CDR3 is TGTGCCTTATGGGACAGGGCCCAGGGTCAGCCCCAGCATTTT. It translates to CALWDRAQGQPQHF.

A few counts support this clone. The rearrangement joins TRBV7-3 to TRBJ2-1; 8 nucleotides line up with TRBD2. CDR1 and CDR2 from the germline V gene are SGHTA and FQGTGA. V lost 5 bases and J lost 6; bases outside the gene matches: 6. The CDR3 has 14 residues. The DNA of the CDR3 is TGTGCCAGCAGCCCCGGACTAGCCCTCAATGAGCAGTTCTTC. Translating it yields CASSPGLALNEQFF.

The chain links TRBV6-5 to TRBJ2-2; a possible D gene is TRBD2 (6 bases). With 11 bases removed from V and 0 bases from J, the gap between germline ends came to 16 bases. Germline V gives CDR1 MNHEY, CDR2 SVGAGI. There are 15 residues in the CDR3. The CDR3 nucleotides read TGTGCCGCGAAGGATAAGCGGGCGAACACCGGGGAGCTGTTTTTT. It encodes CAAKDKRANTGELFF.

The J gene is TRBJ1-2, the V gene TRBV29-1; no clear D gene. Trimming left V 2 bases short and J 0 bases short, with 7 bases between. This CDR3 contains 13 residues. The germline gives CDR1 SQVTM, CDR2 ANQGSEA. DNA for the CDR3: TGCAGCGTTGAATTGGGTACTAACTATGGCTACACCTTC. This encodes CSVELGTNYGYTF.

The chain uses TRBV27 and TRBJ2-4; D unresolved. V was clipped by 6 bases and J by 6 bases, with 6 bases between them. The CDR3 runs to 11 residues. The V gene's germline CDR1 is MNHEY and CDR2 SMNVEV (reference sequence). The CDR3 loop reads CASRSGNIQYF. The CDR3 nucleotides are TGTGCCAGCAGATCAGGAAACATTCAGTACTTC.

The DNA of the CDR3 is TGTGCCAGCAGCTTGGGGCACACAGATACGCAGTATTTT. Translation gives CASSLGHTDTQYF. This chain connects TRBV5-6 to TRBJ2-3; D gene uncertain. V lost 0 bases, J lost 2 bases, and 4 bases lay in between. Germline V gene data show CDR1 as SGHDT and CDR2 as YYEEEE. This CDR3 spans 13 amino acids.

This clone was seen a single time. This chain joins TRBV5-6 and TRBJ1-2; possibly TRBD1 for D (5 bases). Trimming left V 2 bases short and J 10 bases short, with 12 bases between. The CDR3 covers 12 residues. Per the germline V gene, CDR1 is SGHDT and CDR2 is YYEEEE. CDR3 sequence reads: CASSLSTGPYTF. CDR3 bases: TGTGCCAGCAGCTTAAGTACAGGCCCCTACACCTTC. The full variable domain, its missing parts supplied by reference TRBV5-6 and TRBJ1-2, is DAGVTQSPTHLIKTRGQQVTLRCSPKSGHDTVSWYQQALGQGPQFIFQYYEEEERQRGNFPDRFSGHQFPNYSSELNVNALLLGDSALYLCASSLSTGPYTFGSGTRLTVV.

This clone came up once. This rearrangement joins TRBV5-1 to TRBJ1-5, with D possibly TRBD1 on 6 matching bases. This CDR3 is 17 amino acids long. The germline V and J ends were trimmed by 3 bases and 0 bases, with 16 bases remaining between them. From germline, CDR1 is SGHRS and CDR2 YFSETQ. CDR3: CASSYPTGDYSNQPQHF. In DNA, the CDR3 is TGCGCCAGCAGCTACCCGACAGGAGATTATAGCAATCAGCCCCAGCATTTT.

This clone was seen only once. The genes are TRBV29-1 and TRBJ2-7; D may match TRBD1 or TRBD2 (5 bases each). The CDR3 spans 13 residues. Germline CDR1 SQVTM, CDR2 ANQGSEA. V lost 4 bases and J lost 7, with 17 bases in between. CDR3 DNA: TGCAGCGTTGCTGCCCGGGACGACGGGGAGCAGTACTTC. It is translated as CSVAARDDGEQYF.

The chain carries TRBV29-1 and TRBJ1-2, with D perhaps TRBD1 (5 bases). The V and J ends lost 0 bases and 2 bases respectively, with 7 bases between them. The CDR3 is made up of 13 amino acids. Germline CDR1 and CDR2: SQVTM and ANQGSEA. DNA for the CDR3: TGCAGCGTTGAAGAGGGGACCAACTATGGCTACACCTTC. Its protein product is CSVEEGTNYGYTF.

This clone was detected a few times. The CDR3 coding sequence is TGCAGCGCCGGACAGGGCTCTTCTGGCTACACCTTC. This codes for CSAGQGSSGYTF. This rearrangement joins TRBV29-1 to TRBJ1-2; 8 positions match TRBD1. V trimming: 7 bases; J trimming: 7 bases; junction bases outside the gene matches: 8. The CDR3 is made up of 12 amino acids. The germline gives CDR1 SQVTM, CDR2 ANQGSEA.

The chain joins TRBV7-8 to TRBJ2-6; the D is unclear. The V end lost 5 bases, the J end lost 4 bases, and 12 bases lay between the germline ends. Germline-derived CDR1 and CDR2 are SGHVS and FQNEAQ. CDR3 size: 15 residues. The CDR3, as DNA: TGTGCCAGCAGCCCCGCCCGACGCGGGGCCAACGTCCTGACTTTC. Translation: CASSPARRGANVLTF.

This clone was seen only a few times. V is TRBV7-2 and J is TRBJ2-1; TRBD2 is a possible D gene (5 bases). The CDR3 totals 14 residues. Between the trimmed V and J ends, which lost 2 bases and 5 bases, there was a span of 10 bases. Germline-derived CDR1 and CDR2 are SGHTA and FQGNSA. The CDR3 loop reads CASSLTRMDNEQFF. The CDR3 DNA reads as TGTGCCAGCAGCTTAACTAGAATGGACAATGAGCAGTTCTTC.

The gene calls are TRBV11-1 and TRBJ1-2; D unclear. Germline CDR1 SGHAT, CDR2 FQDESV (reference sequence). The CDR3 runs 15 residues. The V gene lost 2 bases and the J gene lost 6 bases, with 16 bases spanning the gap. CDR3 residues: CASSLPRATQNGYTF. The CDR3 DNA sequence: TGTGCCAGCAGCTTACCACGGGCAACACAAAATGGCTACACCTTC.

This chain joins TRBV18 and TRBJ2-2, with D possibly matching TRBD1 (5 bases). The germline V gene has CDR1 KGHSH and CDR2 LQKENI. V lost 3 bases and J 1 base, leaving 9 bases between the germline ends. The CDR3 consists of 15 residues. The CDR3 sequence: CASSPPQGNTGELFF. The CDR3, as DNA: TGTGCCAGCTCACCGCCCCAGGGGAACACCGGGGAGCTGTTTTTT.

The chain joins TRBV29-1 to TRBJ1-1, with TRBD1 matching over 7 bases. V lost 6 bases and J lost 4; bases outside the gene matches: 5. There are 12 residues in the CDR3. Per the germline V gene, CDR1 is SQVTM and CDR2 is ANQGSEA. CDR3 loop: CSVRGVGTEAFF. As DNA, the CDR3 is TGCAGCGTCAGGGGGGTAGGCACTGAAGCTTTCTTT.

V usage is TRBV7-3 and J usage is TRBJ1-1; D remains unclear. There are 14 residues in the CDR3. Germline loops: CDR1 SGHTA, CDR2 FQGTGA. Trimming shortened V by 1 base and J by 4 bases, and 10 bases separated the two germline ends. CDR3 residues: CASSLNGWSTEAFF. The CDR3 DNA reads as TGTGCCAGCAGCTTAAACGGGTGGAGCACTGAAGCTTTCTTT.

This clone turned up a few times. This chain uses TRBV2 with TRBJ2-7, with D perhaps TRBD2 (5 bases). Trimming removed 6 bases at V and 4 bases at J, with 19 bases between. Germline-derived CDR1 and CDR2 are SNHLY and FYNNEI. The CDR3 spans 15 residues. The CDR3 sequence is CASSEVRARNYEQYF. The CDR3 coding sequence is TGTGCCAGCAGCGAGGTGAGGGCAAGGAATTACGAGCAGTACTTC.

The chain has TRBV9 and TRBJ2-7, with D uncertain. The V gene lost 0 bases and the J gene lost 6 bases, with 10 bases spanning the gap. The germline CDR1 and CDR2 sequences are SGDLS and YYNGEE. CDR3 size: 13 residues. The CDR3 protein is CASSVGRTAEQYF. The CDR3 nucleotides are TGTGCCAGCAGCGTAGGGAGAACAGCCGAGCAGTACTTC.

This chain connects TRBV29-1 to TRBJ1-2; tentative D call: TRBD1 (6 bases). Deletions cut 4 bases from V and 4 bases from J, with 16 bases between. CDR1 SQVTM and CDR2 ANQGSEA come from the germline V gene. CDR3 size: 14 residues. This CDR3 reads CSVGGLRGSYGYTF. The CDR3 DNA is TGCAGCGTTGGCGGCCTCAGGGGAAGCTATGGCTACACCTTC.

The chain recombines TRBV6-6 with TRBJ1-2, with 7 bases identical to TRBD1. There are 13 residues in the CDR3. CDR1 and CDR2 from the germline V gene are MNHNY and SVGAGI (reference sequence). V lost 3 bases to trimming and J lost 3 bases; unmatched junction nucleotides: 1. This CDR3 is CASSYGTDYGYTF. The CDR3 DNA follows: TGTGCCAGCAGTTATGGGACAGACTATGGCTACACCTTC.

This chain connects TRBV19 to TRBJ1-5; unclear D gene. Germline V gene lookup returns CDR1 LNHDA and CDR2 SQIVND (reference sequence). V lost 5 bases, J lost 2 bases, and 10 bases lay in between. The length of the CDR3 is 14 residues. This chain's CDR3 is CASSPPLGNQPQHF. CDR3 sequence (DNA): TGTGCCAGTAGTCCCCCCTTGGGCAATCAGCCCCAGCATTTT.

The V call is TRBV27, the J call TRBJ2-3; 8 bases are a match to TRBD2. J was trimmed by 2 bases and V by 0 bases; bases with no gene match: 10. Germline V lookup: CDR1 MNHEY, CDR2 SMNVEV (reference sequence). The CDR3 spans 18 residues. CDR3: CASSLSKKRGPHTDTQYF. Here the CDR3 DNA reads TGTGCCAGCAGTTTATCGAAAAAGCGGGGGCCTCACACAGATACGCAGTATTTT.

This clone was found a few times. The rearrangement uses TRBV6-6 and TRBJ1-2, with D possibly being TRBD1 (5 bases). Per germline, CDR1 MNHNY and CDR2 SVGAGI (reference sequence). The germline V and J ends were trimmed by 2 bases and 5 bases, with 12 bases remaining between them. This CDR3 has 14 amino acids. In nucleotides, the CDR3 is TGTGCCAGCAGTTACGCGTCGGGGGGATATGGCTACACCTTC. Amino acids: CASSYASGGYGYTF.

This chain uses TRBV15 with TRBJ2-7, with TRBD1 identical over 8 bases. The germline V gene encodes CDR1 LNHNV and CDR2 YYDKDF (reference sequence). The V segment lost 0 bases and the J segment 1 base; nucleotides outside the gene matches: 14. This CDR3 region has 19 residues. As DNA, the CDR3 is TGTGCCACCAGCAGAGATCAGCGTAAAGACAACAGGGGGTCCTACGAGCAGTACTTC. Residues: CATSRDQRKDNRGSYEQYF.